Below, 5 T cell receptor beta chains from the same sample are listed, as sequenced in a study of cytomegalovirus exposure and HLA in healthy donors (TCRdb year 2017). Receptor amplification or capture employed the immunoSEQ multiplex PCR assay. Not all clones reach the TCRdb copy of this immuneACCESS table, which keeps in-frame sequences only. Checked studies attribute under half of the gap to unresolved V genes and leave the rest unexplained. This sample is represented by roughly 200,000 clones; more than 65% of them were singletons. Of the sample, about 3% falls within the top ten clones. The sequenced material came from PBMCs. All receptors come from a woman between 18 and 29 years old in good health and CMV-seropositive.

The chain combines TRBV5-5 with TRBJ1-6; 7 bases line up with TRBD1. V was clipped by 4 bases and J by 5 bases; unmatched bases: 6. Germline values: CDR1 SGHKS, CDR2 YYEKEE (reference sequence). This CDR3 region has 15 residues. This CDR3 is CASSGGTANNSPLHF. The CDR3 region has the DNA TGTGCCAGCAGCGGAGGGACAGCTAATAATTCACCCCTCCACTTT.

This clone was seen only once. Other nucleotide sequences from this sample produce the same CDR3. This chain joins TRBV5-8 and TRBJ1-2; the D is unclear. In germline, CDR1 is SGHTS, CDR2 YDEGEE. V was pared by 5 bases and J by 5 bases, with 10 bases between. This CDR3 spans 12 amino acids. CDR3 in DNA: TGTGCCAGCAGTCTCCGGGGATATGGCTACACCTTC. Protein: CASSLRGYGYTF.

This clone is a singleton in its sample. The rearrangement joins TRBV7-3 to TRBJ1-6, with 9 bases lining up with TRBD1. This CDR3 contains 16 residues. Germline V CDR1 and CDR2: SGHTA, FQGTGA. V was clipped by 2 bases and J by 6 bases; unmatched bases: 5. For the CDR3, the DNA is TGTGCCAGCAGCTTAGGAGGACAGGGGACTAATTCACCCCTCCACTTT. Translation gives CASSLGGQGTNSPLHF.

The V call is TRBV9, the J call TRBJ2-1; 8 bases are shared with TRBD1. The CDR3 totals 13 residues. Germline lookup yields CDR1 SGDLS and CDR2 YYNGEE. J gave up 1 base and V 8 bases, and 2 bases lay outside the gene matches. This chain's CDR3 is CASTGGSYNEQFF. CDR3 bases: TGTGCCAGTACAGGGGGGTCCTACAATGAGCAGTTCTTC. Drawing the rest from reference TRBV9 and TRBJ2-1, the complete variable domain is DSGVTQTPKHLITATGQRVTLRCSPRSGDLSVYWYQQSLDQGLQFLIQYYNGEERAKGNILERFSAQQFPDLHSELNLSSLELGDSALYFCASTGGSYNEQFFGPGTRLTVL.

CDR3 coding DNA: TGTGCCAGTGGCGGCGATACCTACGAGCAGTACTTC. It yields the protein CASGGDTYEQYF. The V gene is TRBV7-2, the J gene TRBJ2-7; D not certain. This CDR3 comprises 12 residues. Looked up from germline, CDR1 is SGHTA and CDR2 is FQGNSA. V gave up 9 bases and J gave up 2 bases, with 11 bases separating them. The full variable domain, with the rest looked up from reference TRBV7-2 and TRBJ2-7, is GAGVSQSPSNKVTEKGKDVELRCDPISGHTALYWYRQSLGQGLEFLIYFQGNSAPDKSGLPSDRFSAERTGGSVSTLTIQRTQQEDSAVYLCASGGDTYEQYFGPGTRLTVT.